This TCR beta chain is drawn from a study of blood T cell repertoires in COVID-19. Here immunoSEQ multiplex PCR was the method, and the copy in TCRdb shows in-frame clones only, minus some. This table has about 380,000 clones, over 75% appearing once. Participants came from some 23 US areas, aged roughly 18 to 89 years. The CDR3 length is 15 residues. V dropped 1 base and J dropped 1; count of bases not matched to a gene: 2. CDR1 and CDR2 (germline): SGHVS, FNYEAQ. The chain links TRBV7-6 to TRBJ1-1; 8 bases agree with TRBD1. Sequenced: PBMCs or T cells enriched from blood (not recorded which). This clonotype was sampled from a man aged 25 to 45 who had recovered from COVID-19. The CDR3 DNA follows: TGTGCCAGCAGCTTAGACGGACAGGGGAACACTGAAGCTTTCTTT. Translated: CASSLDGQGNTEAFF.